This section outlines one T cell receptor (beta chain) sequence together with its context. Its specificity is not known. These data are taken from a study of T cells in localized non-small cell lung cancer. The CDR3 consists of 13 residues. CDR1 is SGHRS and CDR2 is YFSETQ in the germline V gene. Trimming stripped 0 bases from V and 6 bases from J, with 9 bases between. The study, taken as a whole, reports: Maximal T cell clonality occurred in uninvolved adjacent lung, with tumor ranking below it. The study sequenced only one region of the tumor. As a result, intratumor heterogeneity could not be excluded and remains possible.

Assay: immunoSEQ multiplex PCR; the TCRdb copy retains only in-frame clones and omits some. The sample includes roughly 35,000 clones, 75% to 95% of them seen just once. Sequenced here: peripheral blood mononuclear cells, sampled before any cancer treatment. This chain uses TRBV5-1 with TRBJ1-1, with D perhaps TRBD1 (5 bases). The TCR was taken from an older female donor with stage II lung adenocarcinoma. CDR3 sequence (DNA): TGCGCCAGCAGCTTGGTACGGGGGGCTGAAGCTTTCTTT. This sequence encodes CASSLVRGAEAFF. Using reference TRBV5-1 and TRBJ1-1 for the parts outside the CDR3, the full variable domain is KAGVTQTPRYLIKTRGQQVTLSCSPISGHRSVSWYQQTPGQGLQFLFEYFSETQRNKGNFPGRFSGRQFSNSRSEMNVSTLELGDSALYLCASSLVRGAEAFFGQGTRLTVV.